A selection of T cell receptor beta chains follows, all from one sample in a study of cytotoxic CD8 clonotypes in ibrutinib-treated CLL. Profiled with immunoSEQ multiplex PCR; TCRdb holds only in-frame clones, not every one. This repertoire shows hundreds of thousands of clones, 70% found once; its top ten account for 15%. Sequenced material: PBMCs, taken after 24 months of ibrutinib treatment. All receptors come from a human donor with chronic lymphocytic leukemia. Both conserved end residues are part of each CDR3. A D gene is named only where the DNA matches it firmly. A clone size is listed for some rows: how often the clone was seen (once, few, many), or a class if it is expanded.

size: once
V: TRBV9
D: TRBD1
J: TRBJ2-7
DNA: TGTGCCAGCAGCCCCATGGACAGGGTTGTGTACGAGCAGTACTTC
CDR3: CASSPMDRVVYEQYF

size: .
V: TRBV7-3
D: .
J: TRBJ1-1
DNA: TGTGCCAGCGGAGCCCGGGGGACAACTGCCACTGAAGCTTTCTTT
CDR3: CASGARGTTATEAFF

size: .
V: TRBV7-9
D: .
J: TRBJ2-7
DNA: TGTGCCAGCAGCTTAGCGGAGGAATACGAGCAGTACTTC
CDR3: CASSLAEEYEQYF

size: .
V: TRBV5-1
D: .
J: TRBJ1-1
DNA: TGCGCCAGCAGAAAGGAAGGGCTGAACACTGAAGCTTTCTTT
CDR3: CASRKEGLNTEAFF

size: .
V: TRBV6-5
D: .
J: TRBJ1-4
DNA: TGTGCCAGCAGTTACAGGGAGAATGAAAAACTGTTTTTT
CDR3: CASSYRENEKLFF

size: .
V: TRBV4-1
D: .
J: TRBJ2-1
DNA: TGCGCCAGCAGCCAAGGAGGCGGTGTCTCCTACAATGAGCAGTTCTTC
CDR3: CASSQGGGVSYNEQFF

size: few
V: TRBV7-3
D: .
J: TRBJ1-2
DNA: TGTGCCAGCAGCGCCTCCAGGGGTACGGAGGGCTACACCTTC
CDR3: CASSASRGTEGYTF

size: few
V: TRBV27
D: TRBD2
J: TRBJ2-5
DNA: TGTGCCAGCAGTTTATATAGCGCGGGAGTTCAAGAGACCCAGTACTTC
CDR3: CASSLYSAGVQETQYF

size: .
V: TRBV11-2
D: .
J: TRBJ2-5
DNA: TGTGCCAGCAGCCAAAGGAGGGAGACCCAGTACTTC
CDR3: CASSQRRETQYF

size: .
V: TRBV27
D: .
J: TRBJ1-1
DNA: TGTGCCAGCAATTCCTTGTGGGCCCTCGGGGACACTGAAGCTTTCTTT
CDR3: CASNSLWALGDTEAFF

size: .
V: TRBV7-3
D: .
J: TRBJ2-1
DNA: TGTGCCAGCAGCTTAATCTCGGGAACAAACAATGAGCAGTTCTTC
CDR3: CASSLISGTNNEQFF

size: .
V: TRBV19
D: .
J: TRBJ1-3
DNA: TGTGCCAGTAGTATACTCCGGACAGACTCTGGAAACACCATATATTTT
CDR3: CASSILRTDSGNTIYF

size: .
V: TRBV6-1
D: .
J: TRBJ2-2
DNA: TGTGCCAGCAGTGATGTCTATACAACGGAGCTGTTTTTT
CDR3: CASSDVYTTELFF

size: .
V: TRBV29-1
D: TRBD2
J: TRBJ2-7
DNA: TGCAGCGTTGAAGATCGGGTTCCTAGCGGCAACTTTTACGAGCAGTACTTC
CDR3: CSVEDRVPSGNFYEQYF

size: .
V: TRBV5-1
D: .
J: TRBJ2-5
DNA: TGCGCCAGCAGCTTGTATTTAACAGCTCTTGGCGAGACCCAGTACTTC
CDR3: CASSLYLTALGETQYF

size: .
V: TRBV18
D: .
J: TRBJ2-3
DNA: TGTGCCAGCTCGATTAGGGCTGATACGCAGTATTTT
CDR3: CASSIRADTQYF

size: few
V: TRBV29-1
D: .
J: TRBJ2-7
DNA: TGCAGCGTGTTGGACACGTCCTACGAGCAGTACTTC
CDR3: CSVLDTSYEQYF

size: .
V: TRBV7-9
D: .
J: TRBJ2-1
DNA: TGTGCCAGCAGTCTACCCGGTGGAGGGCGGTATGATGAGCAGTTCTTC
CDR3: CASSLPGGGRYDEQFF

size: .
V: TRBV5-1
D: .
J: TRBJ1-4
DNA: TGCGCCAGCAGCACCTCAACAACTAATGAAAAACTGTTTTTT
CDR3: CASSTSTTNEKLFF

size: .
V: TRBV20-1
D: .
J: TRBJ1-4
DNA: TGCAGTGCTAGAGTGGAGGATCTGTTTTTT
CDR3: CSARVEDLFF

size: .
V: TRBV29-1
D: TRBD1
J: TRBJ1-5
DNA: TGCAGCGTTCGACAGGGTCGGGATCAGCCCCAGCATTTT
CDR3: CSVRQGRDQPQHF

size: .
V: TRBV11-3
D: .
J: TRBJ2-2
DNA: TGTGCCAGCAGCTCACGGACGATGGGGCGGGCCGGGGAGCTGTTTTTT
CDR3: CASSSRTMGRAGELFF

size: .
V: TRBV5-8
D: .
J: TRBJ2-7
DNA: TGTGCCAGCAGCTTGTTAGGGGACATCAGCTCCTACGAGCAGTACTTC
CDR3: CASSLLGDISSYEQYF

size: .
V: TRBV20-1
D: .
J: TRBJ1-1
DNA: TGCAGTGCTGCCTCGGGCACTGAAGCTTTCTTT
CDR3: CSAASGTEAFF

size: .
V: TRBV5-6
D: .
J: TRBJ2-1
DNA: TGTGCCAGCGTCCTAAGCGGGACAGGAGCTCCCAATGAGCAGTTCTTC
CDR3: CASVLSGTGAPNEQFF

size: .
V: TRBV4-1
D: .
J: TRBJ2-1
DNA: TGCGCCAGCAGCCAAGCCGGACAGAACAATGAGCAGTTCTTC
CDR3: CASSQAGQNNEQFF

size: .
V: TRBV6-1
D: .
J: TRBJ2-7
DNA: TGTGCCAGCAGTTCCACGGTCGAGCAGTACTTC
CDR3: CASSSTVEQYF

size: few
V: TRBV5-1
D: .
J: TRBJ2-3
DNA: TGCGCCAGCAGCTTGGGGGAGAGCACAGATACGCAGTATTTT
CDR3: CASSLGESTDTQYF

size: .
V: TRBV29-1
D: .
J: TRBJ2-7
DNA: TGCAGCGCGGACTCGTTTGGTGAGCAGTACTTC
CDR3: CSADSFGEQYF

size: .
V: TRBV19
D: .
J: TRBJ2-7
DNA: TGTGCCAGTAGCCAGCCCGGGACGGTCTCCTACGAGCAGTACTTC
CDR3: CASSQPGTVSYEQYF

size: .
V: TRBV2
D: TRBD1
J: TRBJ2-5
DNA: TGTGCCAGCAGTGTTGGGACAGGGGGAGAGACCCAGTACTTC
CDR3: CASSVGTGGETQYF

size: few
V: TRBV4-1
D: .
J: TRBJ2-7
DNA: TGCGCCAGCAGCCAAGGAGGCGGAATATCCTACGAGCAGTACTTC
CDR3: CASSQGGGISYEQYF

size: .
V: TRBV7-9
D: .
J: TRBJ1-1
DNA: TGTGCCAGCAGCTTAGTGTTCAGAGACACTGAAGCTTTCTTT
CDR3: CASSLVFRDTEAFF

size: few
V: TRBV28
D: .
J: TRBJ2-5
DNA: TGTGCCAGCAGATCTGGGAGCGGCGAGACCCAGTACTTC
CDR3: CASRSGSGETQYF

size: .
V: TRBV19
D: .
J: TRBJ2-2
DNA: TGTGCCAGTACGAGACGGCCAAACACCGGGGAGCTGTTTTTT
CDR3: CASTRRPNTGELFF

size: .
V: TRBV7-9
D: .
J: TRBJ1-4
DNA: TGTGCCAGCAGCCTGGGAGTTGCTAATGAAAAACTGTTTTTT
CDR3: CASSLGVANEKLFF